The rows below give T cell receptor beta chains drawn from one sample of a study of T cells in localized non-small cell lung cancer. Some clones are missing from TCRdb's copy, which holds only in-frame ones; the method was immunoSEQ multiplex PCR. The table records 70,000 to 80,000 clones, more than 75% of them present only once. Sequenced here: peripheral blood, sampled before any cancer treatment. Source of these receptors: a woman aged 35-75 years with stage I squamous cell lung carcinoma. Each CDR3 is given with its conserved first and last residue. The D gene is left open where the match is weak. Clone size appears in some rows only: once, few, many, or a class for an expanded clone.

d_gene	abundance	v_gene	j_gene	CDR3aa	CDR3nt
TRBD2	.	TRBV9	TRBJ2-7	CASSVGPGGAYEQYF	TGTGCCAGCAGCGTAGGCCCGGGGGGGGCCTACGAGCAGTACTTC
TRBD2	once	TRBV5-4	TRBJ2-3	CASSLALAGGRYTQYF	TGTGCCAGCAGCTTGGCCCTAGCGGGGGGCCGTTATACGCAGTATTTT
TRBD1	.	TRBV6-1	TRBJ1-4	CASSEETGVNEKLFF	TGTGCCAGCAGTGAGGAGACAGGGGTTAATGAAAAACTGTTTTTT
TRBD1	.	TRBV27	TRBJ1-1	CASSISTGETEAFF	TGTGCCAGCAGTATCTCGACAGGGGAGACTGAAGCTTTCTTT
.	.	TRBV30	TRBJ2-1	CAWSVGGGGINEQFF	TGTGCCTGGAGTGTAGGGGGGGGCGGGATCAATGAGCAGTTCTTC
TRBD1	.	TRBV2	TRBJ1-5	CASSVGTAHSNQPQHF	TGTGCCAGCAGCGTTGGGACAGCTCATAGCAATCAGCCCCAGCATTTT
.	.	TRBV5-4	TRBJ2-7	CASSFPSSYEQYF	TGTGCCAGCAGCTTTCCCTCTTCCTACGAGCAGTACTTC
.	.	TRBV6-5	TRBJ1-4	CASSYSSNEKLFF	TGTGCCAGCAGTTACTCGAGTAATGAAAAACTGTTTTTT
.	.	TRBV18	TRBJ2-1	CASSPPVGTAKNEQFF	TGTGCCAGCTCACCACCAGTCGGGACCGCTAAAAATGAGCAGTTCTTC
.	.	TRBV5-6	TRBJ2-2	CASSSGQARTGELFF	TGTGCCAGCAGCTCGGGGCAGGCGCGCACCGGGGAGCTGTTTTTT
TRBD1	few	TRBV6-1	TRBJ2-7	CASSEGTGGDEQYF	TGTGCCAGCAGTGAAGGGACAGGGGGAGACGAGCAGTACTTC
.	.	TRBV9	TRBJ2-2	CASSVLGANTGELFF	TGTGCCAGCAGCGTACTAGGCGCGAACACCGGGGAGCTGTTTTTT
.	.	TRBV6-6	TRBJ1-5	CASSYPGGQPQHF	TGTGCCAGCAGTTACCCCGGGGGGCAGCCCCAGCATTTT
.	.	TRBV6-1	TRBJ2-7	CASTRGSSALYEQYF	TGTGCCAGCACCAGGGGTTCTAGCGCGCTCTACGAGCAGTACTTC
.	.	TRBV4-2	TRBJ1-1	CASSQVPANTEAFF	TGTGCCAGCAGCCAAGTACCGGCGAACACTGAAGCTTTCTTT
.	.	TRBV9	TRBJ1-4	CASSVGDGSTNEKLFF	TGTGCCAGCAGCGTAGGGGATGGGTCAACTAATGAAAAACTGTTTTTT
TRBD1	.	TRBV6-1	TRBJ2-7	CASRETGAWTYEQYF	TGTGCCAGCAGAGAAACAGGGGCCTGGACCTACGAGCAGTACTTC
.	few	TRBV5-4	TRBJ1-1	CASSSDRYSDTEAFF	TGTGCCAGCAGCAGCGACAGGTATAGCGACACTGAAGCTTTCTTT
.	once	TRBV5-4	TRBJ2-7	CASSRDSYEQYF	TGTGCCAGCAGCAGGGACTCCTACGAGCAGTACTTC
.	.	TRBV7-2	TRBJ2-3	CASSSLPGKRAYTQYF	TGTGCCAGCAGCTCCTTACCGGGAAAAAGAGCCTATACGCAGTATTTT
TRBD2	.	TRBV4-1	TRBJ2-7	CASSQTSGVPREQYF	TGCGCCAGCAGCCAAACTAGCGGGGTCCCCCGCGAGCAGTACTTC
TRBD1	.	TRBV5-1	TRBJ1-2	CASSPGQGDAGYTF	TGCGCCAGCAGCCCCGGACAGGGTGACGCTGGCTACACCTTC
.	.	TRBV20-1	TRBJ2-1	CSAPGHNEQFF	TGCAGTGCCCCAGGACACAATGAGCAGTTCTTC
.	once	TRBV5-1	TRBJ1-1	CASSWWTAGTEAFF	TGCGCCAGCAGCTGGTGGACAGCGGGGACTGAAGCTTTCTTT
.	.	TRBV5-1	TRBJ1-1	CASSLADGANTEAFF	TGCGCCAGCAGCTTGGCCGACGGGGCGAACACTGAAGCTTTCTTT
.	.	TRBV5-1	TRBJ2-7	CASSLDAGQVYEQYF	TGCGCCAGCAGCTTGGACGCAGGGCAAGTTTACGAGCAGTACTTC
.	.	TRBV6-1	TRBJ1-2	CASSTGINYGYTF	TGTGCCAGCAGTACAGGAATTAACTATGGCTACACCTTC
TRBD1	.	TRBV19	TRBJ2-7	CASRTGTGHYEQYF	TGTGCCAGCCGAACCGGGACAGGGCACTACGAGCAGTACTTC
TRBD1	.	TRBV5-8	TRBJ1-6	CASSPGTGAADSPLHF	TGTGCCAGCAGCCCAGGGACAGGGGCTGCGGATTCACCCCTCCACTTT
.	.	TRBV6-5	TRBJ2-7	CASSYSTGEQYF	TGTGCCAGCAGTTACTCTACGGGAGAGCAGTACTTC
.	.	TRBV5-4	TRBJ2-1	CASSRSAADYNEQFF	TGTGCCAGCAGCCGGAGCGCGGCGGATTACAATGAGCAGTTCTTC
TRBD1	.	TRBV6-5	TRBJ2-2	CASSRTGLNTGELFF	TGTGCCAGCAGTCGGACAGGCCTTAACACCGGGGAGCTGTTTTTT
TRBD1	.	TRBV18	TRBJ1-5	CASSNRQGMGQPQHF	TGTGCCAGCTCAAACCGACAGGGTATGGGTCAGCCCCAGCATTTT
.	few	TRBV5-4	TRBJ2-5	CASSMEGLIQRETQYF	TGTGCCAGCAGCATGGAAGGACTAATTCAGAGGGAGACCCAGTACTTC
TRBD1	.	TRBV6-5	TRBJ1-5	CASIRQGQSNQPQHF	TGTGCCAGCATTCGACAGGGCCAAAGCAATCAGCCCCAGCATTTT
.	.	TRBV5-4	TRBJ2-6	CASSLGGRIGSGANVLTF	TGTGCCAGCAGCTTGGGGGGGCGGATAGGATCTGGGGCCAACGTCCTGACTTTC
.	.	TRBV19	TRBJ1-2	CASSKGGHAGWGYTF	TGTGCCAGTAGTAAGGGCGGACATGCTGGTTGGGGCTACACCTTC
.	once	TRBV5-4	TRBJ2-1	CASSLQAAEQFF	TGTGCCAGCAGCTTGCAGGCGGCGGAGCAGTTCTTC
TRBD1	.	TRBV30	TRBJ1-1	CAWTRGRTEAFF	TGTGCCTGGACCAGGGGGCGGACTGAAGCTTTCTTT
.	.	TRBV25-1	TRBJ2-5	CASSERRGGGRETQYF	TGTGCCAGCAGTGAACGTCGGGGAGGGGGACGGGAGACCCAGTACTTC
.	.	TRBV13	TRBJ2-1	CASSPGNTYNEQFF	TGTGCCAGCAGCCCCGGGAATACCTACAATGAGCAGTTCTTC
TRBD1	.	TRBV6-5	TRBJ2-6	CASSLTGNSGANVLTF	TGTGCCAGCAGTTTGACAGGGAACTCTGGGGCCAACGTCCTGACTTTC
.	.	TRBV6-5	TRBJ1-5	CASSYSRNSNQPQHF	TGTGCCAGCAGTTACTCGAGGAATAGCAATCAGCCCCAGCATTTT
.	.	TRBV5-5	TRBJ2-7	CASSLDIGYEQYF	TGTGCCAGCAGCTTGGATATAGGCTACGAGCAGTACTTC
.	.	TRBV6-5	TRBJ1-1	CASKRGSGTEAFF	TGTGCCAGCAAAAGGGGAAGTGGCACTGAAGCTTTCTTT
.	.	TRBV18	TRBJ2-1	CASSPAAGADNEQFF	TGTGCCAGCTCACCCGCTGCAGGCGCGGACAATGAGCAGTTCTTC
.	.	TRBV12-5	TRBJ1-1	CASGLMGALTEAFF	TGTGCTAGTGGTTTGATGGGGGCGCTGACTGAAGCTTTCTTT
TRBD2	.	TRBV9	TRBJ2-3	CASSPISGGGSTDTQYF	TGTGCCAGCAGCCCCATTAGCGGGGGGGGAAGCACAGATACGCAGTATTTT
.	.	TRBV5-4	TRBJ2-2	CASSPPGPLNTGELFF	TGTGCCAGCAGCCCCCCCGGGCCCTTAAACACCGGGGAGCTGTTTTTT
.	.	TRBV5-1	TRBJ2-4	CASSLLGWENIQYF	TGCGCCAGCAGCTTGCTCGGCTGGGAAAACATTCAGTACTTC
.	.	TRBV5-1	TRBJ2-7	CASSPATGALSYEQYF	TGCGCCAGCAGCCCCGCCACGGGGGCTTTGTCCTACGAGCAGTACTTC